This entry describes one T cell receptor beta chain. What it binds is not known. The CDR3 has 13 residues. Looked up from germline, CDR1 is SQVTM and CDR2 is ANQGSEA. The V end lost 5 bases, the J end lost 0 bases, and 10 bases lay between the germline ends. Roughly 0.45 to 1 ug RNA was reverse transcribed with random hexamers. Amplification of TCR beta CDR3 used immunoSEQ multiplex PCR across 54 Vbeta and 13 Jbeta. TCRdb fed the immunoSEQ multiplex PCR reads into MiXCR, producing one record per CDR3 protein. Of some 170,000 distinct CDR3 sequences in the sample, about 95% were seen once. These data are taken from a study of CD8 T cells in Susac syndrome. Points from the study as a whole: The study admitted that it had a relatively small number of individuals in its TCR sequencing and HLA analysis.

CD8+ and CD4+ T cells taken from blood had their TCR beta sequenced. TEMRA cells were FACS-enriched, with CD8+ and CD4+ T cells isolated negatively. Sequencing input: CD4+ T cells from PBMCs. The genes are TRBV29-1 and TRBJ1-1; D remains unclear. The clonotype comes from a human donor in good health. CDR3 sequence reads: CSVSGPMNTEAFF. Written as DNA, the CDR3 is TGCAGCGTTTCCGGACCTATGAACACTGAAGCTTTCTTT. The whole variable domain, filled in from reference TRBV29-1 and TRBJ1-1, reads SAVISQKPSRDICQRGTSLTIQCQVDSQVTMMFWYRQQPGQSLTLIATANQGSEATYESGFVIDKFPISRPNLTFSTLTVSNMSPEDSSIYLCSVSGPMNTEAFFGQGTRLTVV.